The table lists the clone carrying this TCR beta chain with a few counts. Any gene name here is a mouse gene name. Read coverage stops 1 residue before the CDR3 terminus; the germline J gene supplies the remainder. Some clones are missing from TCRdb's copy, which holds only in-frame ones; the method was immunoSEQ multiplex PCR. The table lists thousands of clones, about 51% of them singletons. The record originates from a study of tissue T cells after allogeneic stem cell transplantation. Stated time point: mouse harvest day 7 after allogeneic transplant. Tail vein injection delivered 10^7 T-cell-depleted bone marrow cells and 10^6 splenic CD5+ T cells. The CDR3 contains 11 residues. CDR1 KGHPV and CDR2 FQNQEV come from the germline V gene (reference sequence). V was trimmed by 8 bases and J by 10 bases, leaving 14 bases between them.

V gene TRBV26 combines with J gene TRBJ1-1; D is possibly TRBD1 (5 bases). This sequence was found in a female BALB/c mouse given C57BL/6 T cells with graft-versus-host disease after an allogeneic hematopoietic cell transplant. What was sequenced was gut tissue. CDR3 in amino acids: CASAGGERVFF. The part of the CDR3 DNA that was read is TGTGCCAGCGCGGGGGGAGAGAGAGTCTTC.